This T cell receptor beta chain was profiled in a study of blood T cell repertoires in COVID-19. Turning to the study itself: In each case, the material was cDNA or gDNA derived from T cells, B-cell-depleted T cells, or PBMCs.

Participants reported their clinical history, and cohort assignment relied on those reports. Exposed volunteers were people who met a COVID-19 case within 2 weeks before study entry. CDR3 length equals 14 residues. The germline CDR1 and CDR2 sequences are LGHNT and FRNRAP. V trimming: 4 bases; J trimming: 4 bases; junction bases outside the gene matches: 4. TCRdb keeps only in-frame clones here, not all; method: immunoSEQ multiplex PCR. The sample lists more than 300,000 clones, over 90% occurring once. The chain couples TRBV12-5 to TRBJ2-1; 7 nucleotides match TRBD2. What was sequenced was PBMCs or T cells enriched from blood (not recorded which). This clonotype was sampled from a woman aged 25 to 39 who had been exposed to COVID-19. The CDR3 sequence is CASGWGGTYNEQFF. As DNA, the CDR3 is TGTGCTAGTGGTTGGGGGGGAACTTACAATGAGCAGTTCTTC.